This record concerns one T cell receptor beta chain sequence. Its antigen remains unknown. The sample belongs to a study of shared clonotypes between healthy human individuals. Study results and limitations: Sample collection involved blood only; tissue repertoires are likely different. Several donors held about 5% of naive CD4 clonotypes in common.

The table came from immunoSEQ multiplex PCR; TCRdb's copy has only in-frame clones and leaves some out. Found here are a few hundred thousand clones, more than 95% of them singletons; the top ten hold approximately 0.057%. This CDR3 is built from 18 residues. The chain couples TRBV21-1 to TRBJ2-1. TRBV21-1 is a pseudogene segment. The clonotype originates from a woman in her twenties or thirties in good health. The material sequenced was naive CD4+ T cells sorted from blood. Subset described: CD45RA+ positively selected. The CDR3 loop is CAKPKDGEGEKMIWGQFF. DNA for the CDR3: TGTGCCAAACCTAAAGACGGAGAAGGGGAGAAAATGATCTGGGGGCAGTTCTTC.